The rows below give T cell receptor beta chains drawn from one sample of a study of shared clonotypes between healthy human individuals. Repertoires were generated with immunoSEQ multiplex PCR, while TCRdb's copy carries only in-frame clones and drops some. Of 1 million to 1.3 million clones in the sample, 75% to 85% were seen once. Sequencing was done on a sample of memory CD4+ T cells from PBMCs. The receptor set was obtained from a man aged 18-30 years in good health. Some clones in this sample may be carry-over from other donors' samples. Each CDR3 is given with its conserved first and last residue. Fields, in order: CDR3 length, J gene, V gene, clone size, D gene, CDR3 DNA, CDR3 protein. D genes are given only for firm matches. Some rows mark clone size as missing; the rest say once, few, many or name a class of expanded clone.

cdr3_length: 15
j_call: TRBJ2-1
v_call: TRBV2
clone_size: few
d_call: .
cdr3_nt: TGTGCCAGCAGTGATTTGACAGGTTCCTACAATGAGCAGTTCTTC
cdr3_aa: CASSDLTGSYNEQFF

cdr3_length: 13
j_call: TRBJ2-5
v_call: TRBV7-3
clone_size: .
d_call: .
cdr3_nt: TGTGCCAGCAGCTTCGGTGGCCAAGAGACCCAGTACTTC
cdr3_aa: CASSFGGQETQYF

cdr3_length: 14
j_call: TRBJ2-5
v_call: TRBV5-1
clone_size: many
d_call: .
cdr3_nt: TGCGCCAGCCTCGGGCAAACCAGGGGCGAGACCCAGTACTTC
cdr3_aa: CASLGQTRGETQYF

cdr3_length: 15
j_call: TRBJ1-1
v_call: TRBV18
clone_size: .
d_call: .
cdr3_nt: TGTGCCAGCTCACCATTGCCGGGTGGGAACACTGAAGCTTTCTTT
cdr3_aa: CASSPLPGGNTEAFF

cdr3_length: 13
j_call: TRBJ1-2
v_call: TRBV6-1
clone_size: .
d_call: TRBD1
cdr3_nt: TGTGCCAGCAGTGAAGACGGGGACAGGGTGTACACCTTC
cdr3_aa: CASSEDGDRVYTF

cdr3_length: 15
j_call: TRBJ1-4
v_call: TRBV5-1
clone_size: .
d_call: .
cdr3_nt: TGCGCCAGCAGCTCCCTACAGGGATTTAATGAAAAACTGTTTTTT
cdr3_aa: CASSSLQGFNEKLFF

cdr3_length: 14
j_call: TRBJ2-1
v_call: TRBV4-2
clone_size: .
d_call: TRBD1
cdr3_nt: TGTGCCAGCAGAGAGGGACAGCCCTACAATGAGCAGTTCTTC
cdr3_aa: CASREGQPYNEQFF

cdr3_length: 12
j_call: TRBJ1-2
v_call: TRBV6-5
clone_size: few
d_call: .
cdr3_nt: TGTGCCAGCAGACAAGGCCATTCTGGCTACACCTTC
cdr3_aa: CASRQGHSGYTF

cdr3_length: 13
j_call: TRBJ1-2
v_call: TRBV27
clone_size: .
d_call: .
cdr3_nt: TGTGCCAGCAGTTTATCGTGGTCTGGTGGCTACACCTTC
cdr3_aa: CASSLSWSGGYTF

cdr3_length: 15
j_call: TRBJ1-4
v_call: TRBV5-1
clone_size: once
d_call: TRBD1
cdr3_nt: TGCGCCAGCAGCAAGTCCGGGACAGGGGAAGAAAAACTGTTTTTT
cdr3_aa: CASSKSGTGEEKLFF

cdr3_length: 15
j_call: TRBJ2-3
v_call: TRBV11-2
clone_size: .
d_call: .
cdr3_nt: TGTGCCAGCAGCCCAGGTAGCGGCGAAACAGATACGCAGTATTTT
cdr3_aa: CASSPGSGETDTQYF

cdr3_length: 15
j_call: TRBJ2-2
v_call: TRBV30
clone_size: .
d_call: .
cdr3_nt: TGTGCCTGTCCCTTGCCGGGGGCCGCTGCCGGGGAGCTGTTTTTT
cdr3_aa: CACPLPGAAAGELFF

cdr3_length: 13
j_call: TRBJ2-1
v_call: TRBV9
clone_size: .
d_call: .
cdr3_nt: TGTGCCAGCAGCGTAGCTGATAGGGGAGGTCAGTTCTTC
cdr3_aa: CASSVADRGGQFF

cdr3_length: 13
j_call: TRBJ1-5
v_call: TRBV27
clone_size: .
d_call: .
cdr3_nt: TGTGCCAGCAGTTTGGGGAGCAATCAGCCCCAGCATTTT
cdr3_aa: CASSLGSNQPQHF

cdr3_length: 12
j_call: TRBJ1-3
v_call: TRBV6-5
clone_size: .
d_call: .
cdr3_nt: TGTGCCAGCAGTTTGAATGGAAACACCATATATTTT
cdr3_aa: CASSLNGNTIYF

cdr3_length: 14
j_call: TRBJ1-4
v_call: TRBV30
clone_size: once
d_call: .
cdr3_nt: TGTGCCTGTCCTCGGGGGGGAACTAATGAAAAACTGTTTTTT
cdr3_aa: CACPRGGTNEKLFF

cdr3_length: 14
j_call: TRBJ2-2
v_call: TRBV6-1
clone_size: .
d_call: .
cdr3_nt: TGTGCCAGCAGTCCGGGAACGAACACCGGGGAGCTGTTTTTT
cdr3_aa: CASSPGTNTGELFF

cdr3_length: 13
j_call: TRBJ1-2
v_call: TRBV2
clone_size: .
d_call: .
cdr3_nt: TGTGCCAGCAGTGTTTTAGGAGGGTATGGCTACACCTTC
cdr3_aa: CASSVLGGYGYTF

cdr3_length: 14
j_call: TRBJ2-3
v_call: TRBV19
clone_size: .
d_call: .
cdr3_nt: TGTGCCAGTAGTGGGGGGTGGAGCACAGATACGCAGTATTTT
cdr3_aa: CASSGGWSTDTQYF

cdr3_length: 15
j_call: TRBJ1-5
v_call: TRBV28
clone_size: .
d_call: .
cdr3_nt: TGTGCCAGCAGTCGATTGATGACACCAGATCAGCCCCAGCATTTT
cdr3_aa: CASSRLMTPDQPQHF

cdr3_length: 16
j_call: TRBJ2-2
v_call: TRBV7-2
clone_size: once
d_call: TRBD2
cdr3_nt: TGTGCCAGCAGCTCGTTACTAGCGGTCCTCACCGGGGAGCTGTTTTTT
cdr3_aa: CASSSLLAVLTGELFF

cdr3_length: 15
j_call: TRBJ2-3
v_call: TRBV30
clone_size: .
d_call: .
cdr3_nt: TGTGCCTGGAGTGACTTGACAGCCCTTCGGGATACGCAGTATTTT
cdr3_aa: CAWSDLTALRDTQYF

cdr3_length: 12
j_call: TRBJ1-5
v_call: TRBV5-5
clone_size: .
d_call: .
cdr3_nt: TGTGCCAGCAGCTGGGGCGATCAGCCCCAGCATTTT
cdr3_aa: CASSWGDQPQHF

cdr3_length: 11
j_call: TRBJ1-1
v_call: TRBV20-1
clone_size: .
d_call: .
cdr3_nt: TGCAGTGCTCACGGGGGCACTGAAGCTTTCTTT
cdr3_aa: CSAHGGTEAFF

cdr3_length: 12
j_call: TRBJ2-1
v_call: TRBV11-2
clone_size: .
d_call: .
cdr3_nt: TGTGCCAGCAGCTACGCCGGGGCTGAGCAGTTCTTC
cdr3_aa: CASSYAGAEQFF

cdr3_length: 13
j_call: TRBJ1-1
v_call: TRBV29-1
clone_size: .
d_call: .
cdr3_nt: TGCAGCGTTGTCTTCGTTTTAGCCAATGAAGCTTTCTTT
cdr3_aa: CSVVFVLANEAFF

cdr3_length: 12
j_call: TRBJ2-3
v_call: TRBV29-1
clone_size: .
d_call: .
cdr3_nt: TGCAGCGTCTACAAATATGCAGATACGCAGTATTTT
cdr3_aa: CSVYKYADTQYF

cdr3_length: 12
j_call: TRBJ1-6
v_call: TRBV27
clone_size: few
d_call: .
cdr3_nt: TGTGCCAGCAGTGACAGGAGCTCACCCCTCCACTTT
cdr3_aa: CASSDRSSPLHF

cdr3_length: 14
j_call: TRBJ2-5
v_call: TRBV29-1
clone_size: once
d_call: TRBD2
cdr3_nt: TGCAGCGCCGGAACATACGTTAGCGGGGGGACCCAGTACTTC
cdr3_aa: CSAGTYVSGGTQYF

cdr3_length: 14
j_call: TRBJ2-1
v_call: TRBV9
clone_size: few
d_call: TRBD1
cdr3_nt: TGTGCCAGCAGCGTGCAGGGGGAATACAATGAGCAGTTCTTC
cdr3_aa: CASSVQGEYNEQFF

cdr3_length: 16
j_call: TRBJ1-2
v_call: TRBV5-1
clone_size: .
d_call: TRBD1
cdr3_nt: TGCGCCAGCAGCGGGACCCGACAGGGTTTCTCGGGTGGCTACACCTTC
cdr3_aa: CASSGTRQGFSGGYTF

cdr3_length: 15
j_call: TRBJ1-4
v_call: TRBV6-1
clone_size: .
d_call: TRBD1
cdr3_nt: TGTGCCAGCAGTGGACAGGGGGGGACTAATGAAAAACTGTTTTTT
cdr3_aa: CASSGQGGTNEKLFF

cdr3_length: 17
j_call: TRBJ1-5
v_call: TRBV18
clone_size: .
d_call: .
cdr3_nt: TGTGCCGGCTCACCACCACCGGGAATAGATAGCAATCAGCCCCAGCATTTT
cdr3_aa: CAGSPPPGIDSNQPQHF

cdr3_length: 16
j_call: TRBJ1-1
v_call: TRBV19
clone_size: few
d_call: .
cdr3_nt: TGTGCCAGTAGGACCCGGGCCCGGGGGGGTGACACTGAAGCTTTCTTT
cdr3_aa: CASRTRARGGDTEAFF

cdr3_length: 14
j_call: TRBJ1-1
v_call: TRBV5-1
clone_size: .
d_call: TRBD1
cdr3_nt: TGCGCCAGCAGCTTGCAGGGGGGCAACACTGAAGCTTTCTTT
cdr3_aa: CASSLQGGNTEAFF

cdr3_length: 14
j_call: TRBJ1-3
v_call: TRBV15
clone_size: many
d_call: .
cdr3_nt: TGTGCCACCAGTTCAGGATACTCTGGAAACACCATATATTTT
cdr3_aa: CATSSGYSGNTIYF

cdr3_length: 12
j_call: TRBJ2-5
v_call: TRBV18
clone_size: .
d_call: .
cdr3_nt: TGTGCCAGCTCACCACCATGGGAGACCCAGTACTTC
cdr3_aa: CASSPPWETQYF

cdr3_length: 16
j_call: TRBJ2-5
v_call: TRBV15
clone_size: .
d_call: .
cdr3_nt: TGTGCCACCAGTACTTACGGGAGGTCCCAGGGGGAGACCCAGTACTTC
cdr3_aa: CATSTYGRSQGETQYF

cdr3_length: 15
j_call: TRBJ2-3
v_call: TRBV28
clone_size: .
d_call: TRBD2
cdr3_nt: TGTGCCAGCAGGCCAGGGACTACCCTTTTAGATACGCAGTATTTT
cdr3_aa: CASRPGTTLLDTQYF

cdr3_length: 15
j_call: TRBJ2-4
v_call: TRBV9
clone_size: .
d_call: TRBD2
cdr3_nt: TGTGCCAGCAGCGCCCTTAGCGGGATGGGGCACATTCAGTACTTC
cdr3_aa: CASSALSGMGHIQYF

cdr3_length: 14
j_call: TRBJ2-1
v_call: TRBV4-1
clone_size: .
d_call: TRBD2
cdr3_nt: TGCGCCAGCAGCCACCCCGGACTAGCCGGTGAGCAGTTCTTC
cdr3_aa: CASSHPGLAGEQFF

cdr3_length: 14
j_call: TRBJ2-7
v_call: TRBV18
clone_size: .
d_call: .
cdr3_nt: TGTGCCAGCTCACCATCCCGCCAAACCTACGAGCAGTACTTC
cdr3_aa: CASSPSRQTYEQYF

cdr3_length: 18
j_call: TRBJ2-1
v_call: TRBV10-3
clone_size: .
d_call: TRBD2
cdr3_nt: TGTGCCATCAGCGAAAGTAGCGGGAGGGTCAGCTCCTACAATGAGCAGTTCTTC
cdr3_aa: CAISESSGRVSSYNEQFF

cdr3_length: 15
j_call: TRBJ1-2
v_call: TRBV23-1
clone_size: few
d_call: .
cdr3_nt: TGCGCCAGCAGTCAGCCGGGGCCCAGGGGCTATGGCTACACCTTC
cdr3_aa: CASSQPGPRGYGYTF

cdr3_length: 14
j_call: TRBJ2-7
v_call: TRBV7-2
clone_size: few
d_call: .
cdr3_nt: TGTGCCAGCAGCCAGGGCCCACTCACCTACGAGCAGTACTTC
cdr3_aa: CASSQGPLTYEQYF

cdr3_length: 15
j_call: TRBJ2-3
v_call: TRBV4-2
clone_size: .
d_call: TRBD2
cdr3_nt: TGTGCCAGCAGCCAAAGCGGGAGTGGTACAGATACGCAGTATTTT
cdr3_aa: CASSQSGSGTDTQYF

cdr3_length: 15
j_call: TRBJ2-1
v_call: TRBV5-4
clone_size: .
d_call: .
cdr3_nt: TGTGCCAGCAGCTTGAAAGACGGATCCTACAATGAGCAGTTCTTC
cdr3_aa: CASSLKDGSYNEQFF

cdr3_length: 14
j_call: TRBJ2-2
v_call: TRBV7-2
clone_size: .
d_call: .
cdr3_nt: TGTGCCAGCAGAACGGGAGTCTTCGGCGGGGAGCTGTTTTTT
cdr3_aa: CASRTGVFGGELFF